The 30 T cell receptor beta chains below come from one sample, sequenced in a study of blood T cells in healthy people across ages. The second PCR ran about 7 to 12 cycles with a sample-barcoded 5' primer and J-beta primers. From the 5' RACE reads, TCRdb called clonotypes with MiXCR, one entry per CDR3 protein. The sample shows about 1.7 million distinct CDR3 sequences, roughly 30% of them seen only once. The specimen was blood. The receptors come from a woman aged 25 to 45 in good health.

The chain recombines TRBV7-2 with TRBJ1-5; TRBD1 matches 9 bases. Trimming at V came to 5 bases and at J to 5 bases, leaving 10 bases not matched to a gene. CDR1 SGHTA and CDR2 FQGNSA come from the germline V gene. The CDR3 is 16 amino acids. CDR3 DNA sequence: TGTGCCAGCAGCCTCCCAGGGACAGGGCCCCATCAGCCCCAGCATTTT. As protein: CASSLPGTGPHQPQHF.

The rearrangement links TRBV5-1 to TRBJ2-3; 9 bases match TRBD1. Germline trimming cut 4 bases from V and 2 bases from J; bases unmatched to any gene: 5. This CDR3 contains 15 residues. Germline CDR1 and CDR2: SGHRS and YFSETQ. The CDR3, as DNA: TGCGCCAGCAGCGGGACAGGGCTTGACACAGATACGCAGTATTTT. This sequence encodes CASSGTGLDTDTQYF.

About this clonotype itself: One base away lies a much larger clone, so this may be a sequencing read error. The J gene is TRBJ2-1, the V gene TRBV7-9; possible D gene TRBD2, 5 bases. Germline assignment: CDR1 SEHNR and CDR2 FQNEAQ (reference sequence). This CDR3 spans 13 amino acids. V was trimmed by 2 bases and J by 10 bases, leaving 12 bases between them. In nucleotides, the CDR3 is TGTGCCAGCAGCTTATTCCCGGGGATAGAGCAGTTCTTC. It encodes CASSLFPGIEQFF.

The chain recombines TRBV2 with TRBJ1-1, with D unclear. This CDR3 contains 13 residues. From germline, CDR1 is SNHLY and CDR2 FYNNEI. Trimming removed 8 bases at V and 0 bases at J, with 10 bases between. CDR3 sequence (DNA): TGTGCCAGCTACACAGCAATGAACACTGAAGCTTTCTTT. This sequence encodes CASYTAMNTEAFF.

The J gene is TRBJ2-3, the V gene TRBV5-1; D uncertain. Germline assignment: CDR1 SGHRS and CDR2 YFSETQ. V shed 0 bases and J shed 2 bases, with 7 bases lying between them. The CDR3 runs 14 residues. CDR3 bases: TGCGCCAGCAGCTTGGCCGACGACACAGATACGCAGTATTTT. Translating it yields CASSLADDTDTQYF.

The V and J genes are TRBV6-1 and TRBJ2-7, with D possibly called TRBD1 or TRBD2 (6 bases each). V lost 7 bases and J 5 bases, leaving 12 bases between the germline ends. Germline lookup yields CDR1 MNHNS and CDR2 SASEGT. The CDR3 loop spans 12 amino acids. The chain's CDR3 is CASTPRGDEQYF. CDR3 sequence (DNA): TGTGCCAGCACCCCTAGGGGGGACGAGCAGTACTTC.

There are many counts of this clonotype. The DNA for the CDR3 is TGCGTTCACCGTCCGGGACAGGGGGCACGCAATGAGCAGTTCTTC. Translating gives CVHRPGQGARNEQFF. V is TRBV29-1 and J is TRBJ2-1; 12 nucleotides align to TRBD1. Germline V lookup: CDR1 SQVTM, CDR2 ANQGSEA. The CDR3 spans 15 residues.

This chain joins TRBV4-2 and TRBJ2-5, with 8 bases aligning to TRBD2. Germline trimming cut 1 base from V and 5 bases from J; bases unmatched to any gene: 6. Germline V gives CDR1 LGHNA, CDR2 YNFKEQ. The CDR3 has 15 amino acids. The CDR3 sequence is CASSQGGGLGETQYF. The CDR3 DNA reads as TGTGCCAGCAGCCAAGGCGGGGGGTTAGGGGAGACCCAGTACTTC.

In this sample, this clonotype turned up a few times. The CDR3 region is CASSHGYEAFF. Written as DNA, the CDR3 is TGTGCCAGCAGCCACGGATATGAAGCTTTCTTT. The genes are TRBV5-6 and TRBJ1-1; the D is unclear. Germline-derived CDR1 and CDR2 are SGHDT and YYEEEE. The CDR3 loop spans 11 amino acids. V lost 4 bases and J 7 bases, leaving 8 bases between the germline ends.

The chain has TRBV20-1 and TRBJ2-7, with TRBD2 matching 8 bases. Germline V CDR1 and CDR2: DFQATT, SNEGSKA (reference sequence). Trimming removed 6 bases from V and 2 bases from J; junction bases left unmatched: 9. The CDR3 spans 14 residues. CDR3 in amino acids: CSAETSVSPYEQYF. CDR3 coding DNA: TGCAGTGCCGAGACTAGCGTGAGCCCCTACGAGCAGTACTTC.

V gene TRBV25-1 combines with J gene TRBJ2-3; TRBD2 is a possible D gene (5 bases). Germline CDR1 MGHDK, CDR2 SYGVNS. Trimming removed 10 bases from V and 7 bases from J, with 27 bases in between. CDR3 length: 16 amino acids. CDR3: CATDLTTREPRYTQYF. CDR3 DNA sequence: TGTGCCACCGACCTAACCACTCGGGAACCAAGGTATACGCAGTATTTT.

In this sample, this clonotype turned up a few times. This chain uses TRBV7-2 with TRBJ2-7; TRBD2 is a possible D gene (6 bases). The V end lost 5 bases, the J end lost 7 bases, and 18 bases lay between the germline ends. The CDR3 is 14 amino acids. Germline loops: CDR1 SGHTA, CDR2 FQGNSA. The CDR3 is CASSKGLSSGEQYF. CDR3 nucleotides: TGTGCCAGCAGCAAGGGACTCTCATCAGGGGAGCAGTACTTC. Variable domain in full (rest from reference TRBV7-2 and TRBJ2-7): GAGVSQSPSNKVTEKGKDVELRCDPISGHTALYWYRQSLGQGLEFLIYFQGNSAPDKSGLPSDRFSAERTGGSVSTLTIQRTQQEDSAVYLCASSKGLSSGEQYFGPGTRLTVT.

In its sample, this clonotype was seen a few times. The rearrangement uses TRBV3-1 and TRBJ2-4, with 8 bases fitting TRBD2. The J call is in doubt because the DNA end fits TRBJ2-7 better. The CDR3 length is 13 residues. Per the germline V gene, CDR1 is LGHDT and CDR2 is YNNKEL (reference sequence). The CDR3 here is CASSQAGGFEQYF. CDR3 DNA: TGTGCCAGCAGCCAAGCGGGAGGGTTCGAGCAGTACTTC.

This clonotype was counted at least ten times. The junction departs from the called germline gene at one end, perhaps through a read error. The CDR3 region is CASSLPGGDTQYF. CDR3 coding DNA: TGTGCCAGCAGCTTGCCAGGGGGGGATACGCAGTATTTT. This chain uses TRBV5-1 with TRBJ2-3; TRBD1 might be the D (7 bases). The CDR3 spans 13 residues. CDR1 SGHRS and CDR2 YFSETQ come from the germline V gene.

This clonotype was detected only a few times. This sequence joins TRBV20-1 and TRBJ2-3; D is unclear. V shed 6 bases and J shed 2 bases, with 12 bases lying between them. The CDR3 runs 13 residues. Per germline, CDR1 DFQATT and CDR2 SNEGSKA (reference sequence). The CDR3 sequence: CSAQDRYTDTQYF. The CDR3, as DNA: TGCAGTGCCCAGGACCGCTACACAGATACGCAGTATTTT.

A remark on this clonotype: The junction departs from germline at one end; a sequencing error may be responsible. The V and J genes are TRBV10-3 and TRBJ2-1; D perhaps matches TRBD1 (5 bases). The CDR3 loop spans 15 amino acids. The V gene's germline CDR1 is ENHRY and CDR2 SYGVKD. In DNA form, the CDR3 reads TGTGCCGTCAGTGACAGCATAAGCTCCTACAATGAGCAGTTCTTC. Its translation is CAVSDSISSYNEQFF.

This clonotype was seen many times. The CDR3 reads CASTLAGTTSYEQYF. The CDR3 DNA reads TGTGCCAGCACCCTTGCGGGCACGACCTCCTACGAGCAGTACTTC. The chain recombines TRBV28 with TRBJ2-7; a weak D match, TRBD2 (5 bases). Germline assignment: CDR1 MDHEN and CDR2 SYDVKM. V was trimmed by 7 bases and J by 0 bases, leaving 16 bases between them. This CDR3 has 15 amino acids. Filled out from reference TRBV28 and TRBJ2-7, the complete variable domain reads DVKVTQSSRYLVKRTGEKVFLECVQDMDHENMFWYRQDPGLGLRLIYFSYDVKMKEKGDIPEGYSVSREKKERFSLILESASTNQTSMYLCASTLAGTTSYEQYFGPGTRLTVT.

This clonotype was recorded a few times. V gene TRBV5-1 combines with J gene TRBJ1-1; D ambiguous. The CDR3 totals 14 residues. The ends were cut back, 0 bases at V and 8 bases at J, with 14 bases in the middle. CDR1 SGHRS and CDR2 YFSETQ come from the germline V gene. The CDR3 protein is CASSLVSVKGEAFF. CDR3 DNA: TGCGCCAGCAGCTTGGTTTCCGTCAAGGGAGAAGCTTTCTTT. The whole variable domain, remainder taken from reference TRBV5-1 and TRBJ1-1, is KAGVTQTPRYLIKTRGQQVTLSCSPISGHRSVSWYQQTPGQGLQFLFEYFSETQRNKGNFPGRFSGRQFSNSRSEMNVSTLELGDSALYLCASSLVSVKGEAFFGQGTRLTVV.

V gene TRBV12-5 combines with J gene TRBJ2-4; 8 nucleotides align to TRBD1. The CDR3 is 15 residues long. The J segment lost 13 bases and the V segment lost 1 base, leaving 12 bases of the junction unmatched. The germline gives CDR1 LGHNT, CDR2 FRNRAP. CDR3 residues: CASGLDRGVYNEQYF. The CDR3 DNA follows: TGTGCTAGTGGTTTGGACAGGGGGGTTTACAATGAGCAGTACTTC. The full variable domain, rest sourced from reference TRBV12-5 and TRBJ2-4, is DARVTQTPRHKVTEMGQEVTMRCQPILGHNTVFWYRQTMMQGLELLAYFRNRAPLDDSGMPKDRFSAEMPDATLATLKIQPSEPRDSAVYFCASGLDRGVYNEQYFGAGTRLSVL.

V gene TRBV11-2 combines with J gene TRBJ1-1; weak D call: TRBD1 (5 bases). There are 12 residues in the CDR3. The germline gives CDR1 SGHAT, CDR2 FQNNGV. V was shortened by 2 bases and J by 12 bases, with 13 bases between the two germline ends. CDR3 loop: CASSLQGSLTFF. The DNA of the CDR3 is TGTGCCAGCAGCTTACAGGGTTCGTTAACTTTCTTT.

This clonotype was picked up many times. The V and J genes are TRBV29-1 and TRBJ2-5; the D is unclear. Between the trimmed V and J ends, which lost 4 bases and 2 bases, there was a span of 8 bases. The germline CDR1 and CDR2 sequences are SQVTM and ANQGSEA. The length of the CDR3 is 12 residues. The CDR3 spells CSVALPQETQYF. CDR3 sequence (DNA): TGCAGCGTTGCGCTTCCTCAAGAGACCCAGTACTTC.

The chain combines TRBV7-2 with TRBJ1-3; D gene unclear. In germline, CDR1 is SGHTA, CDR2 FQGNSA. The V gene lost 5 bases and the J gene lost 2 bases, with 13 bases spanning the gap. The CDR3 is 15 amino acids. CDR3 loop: CASSLLGEAGNTIYF. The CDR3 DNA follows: TGTGCCAGCAGCCTCCTCGGGGAGGCTGGAAACACCATATATTTT.

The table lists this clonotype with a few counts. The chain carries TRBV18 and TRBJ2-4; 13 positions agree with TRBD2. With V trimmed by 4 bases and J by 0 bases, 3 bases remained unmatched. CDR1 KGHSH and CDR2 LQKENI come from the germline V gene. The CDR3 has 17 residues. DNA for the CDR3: TGTGCCAGCTCACGGACTAGCGGGGGTGTAGCCAAAAACATTCAGTACTTC. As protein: CASSRTSGGVAKNIQYF.

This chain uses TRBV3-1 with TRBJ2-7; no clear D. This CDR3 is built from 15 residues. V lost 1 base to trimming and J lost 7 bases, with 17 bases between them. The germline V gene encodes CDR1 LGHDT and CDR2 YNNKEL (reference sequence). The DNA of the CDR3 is TGTGCCAGCAGCCAAGGCCTAGTCATCTATAATGAGCAGTACTTC. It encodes CASSQGLVIYNEQYF.

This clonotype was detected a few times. The DNA of the CDR3 is TGTGCCAGCAGCACTCCGGACGGAAGCTCCTACAATGAGCAGTTCTTC. This encodes CASSTPDGSSYNEQFF. V gene TRBV9 combines with J gene TRBJ2-1; no firm D call. Germline assignment: CDR1 SGDLS and CDR2 YYNGEE. The ends were cut back, 4 bases at V and 0 bases at J, with 14 bases in the middle. The CDR3 covers 16 residues.

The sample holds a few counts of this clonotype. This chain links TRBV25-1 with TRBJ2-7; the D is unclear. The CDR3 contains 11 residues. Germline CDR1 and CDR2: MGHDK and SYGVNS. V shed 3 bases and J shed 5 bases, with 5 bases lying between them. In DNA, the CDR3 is TGTGCCAGCAGTGATTTGGACGAGCAGTACTTC. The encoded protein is CASSDLDEQYF.

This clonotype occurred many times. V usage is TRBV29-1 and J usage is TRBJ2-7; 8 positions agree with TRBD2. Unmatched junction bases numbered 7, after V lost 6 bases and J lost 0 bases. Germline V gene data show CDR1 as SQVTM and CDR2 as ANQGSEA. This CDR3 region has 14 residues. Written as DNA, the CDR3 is TGCAGCGTCCGATTAGCGGGACACTCCTACGAGCAGTACTTC. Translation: CSVRLAGHSYEQYF.

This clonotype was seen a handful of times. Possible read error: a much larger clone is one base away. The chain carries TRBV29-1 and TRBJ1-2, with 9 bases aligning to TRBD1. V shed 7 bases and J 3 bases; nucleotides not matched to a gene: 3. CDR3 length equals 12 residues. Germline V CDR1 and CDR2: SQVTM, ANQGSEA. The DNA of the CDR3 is TGCAGCGGCGACAGGGGGGACTATGGCTACACCTTC. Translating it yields CSGDRGDYGYTF.

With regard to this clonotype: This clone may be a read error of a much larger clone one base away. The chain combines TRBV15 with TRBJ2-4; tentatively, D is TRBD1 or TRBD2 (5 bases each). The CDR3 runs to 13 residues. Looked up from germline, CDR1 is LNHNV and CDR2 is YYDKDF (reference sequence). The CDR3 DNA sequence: TGTACCACCAGCAGGGCAAGGGAGCACATTCAGTACTTC. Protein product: CTTSRAREHIQYF.

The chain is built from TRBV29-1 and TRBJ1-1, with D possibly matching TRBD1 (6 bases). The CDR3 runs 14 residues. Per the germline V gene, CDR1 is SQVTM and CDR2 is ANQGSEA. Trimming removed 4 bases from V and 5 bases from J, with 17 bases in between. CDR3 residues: CSVGQGRNPTEAFF. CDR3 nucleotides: TGCAGCGTTGGTCAGGGGCGCAATCCGACTGAAGCTTTCTTT.